Detailed here is one TCR beta chain. The antigen remains unidentified. Given the absence of the conserved phenylalanine or tryptophan at the CDR3 end, a read error is likely. Primers used in a second PCR of roughly 6 to 12 cycles were a sample-barcoded 5' primer and a J-beta primer mix. TCRdb reprocessed the 5' RACE reads with MiXCR, giving one entry per CDR3 protein. The sample carries 700,000 or so distinct CDR3 sequences, 40% to 50% recorded once. The CDR3 is made up of 13 amino acids. V was cut by 9 bases and J by 4 bases, with 14 bases left in between. The data originate from a study of blood T cells in healthy people across ages. Study-level points and caveats: Naive and antigen-experienced cells were not separated, limiting conclusive comparison. Naive T cell percentage showed a strong correlation with TCR beta diversity. There was no known CMV status for donors, so expanded clonotype changes were possibly confounded.

The total RNA that was extracted per sample amounted to at least 5 micrograms. Sequencing used blood. The sequence was collected from an elderly man in good health. The chain employs TRBV12-3 or TRBV12-4 and TRBJ2-3; D is possibly TRBD1 or TRBD2 (7 bases each). CDR3 loop: CASGRGGPDTQYS. Here the CDR3 DNA reads TGTGCCAGTGGCAGGGGGGGCCCAGATACGCAGTATTCT.